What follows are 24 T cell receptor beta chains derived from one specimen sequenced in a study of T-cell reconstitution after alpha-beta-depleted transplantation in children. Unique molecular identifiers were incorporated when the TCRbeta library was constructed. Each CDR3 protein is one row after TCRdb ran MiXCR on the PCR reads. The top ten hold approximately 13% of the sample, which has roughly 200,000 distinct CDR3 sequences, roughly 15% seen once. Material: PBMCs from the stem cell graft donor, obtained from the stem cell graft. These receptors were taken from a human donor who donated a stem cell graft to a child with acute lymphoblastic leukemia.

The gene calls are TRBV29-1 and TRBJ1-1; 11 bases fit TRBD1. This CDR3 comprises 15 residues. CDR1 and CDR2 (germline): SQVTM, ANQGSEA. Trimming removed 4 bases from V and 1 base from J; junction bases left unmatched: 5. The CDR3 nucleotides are TGCAGCGTTGCGGGGGACAGGGGGGAGAACACTGAAGCTTTCTTT. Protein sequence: CSVAGDRGENTEAFF.

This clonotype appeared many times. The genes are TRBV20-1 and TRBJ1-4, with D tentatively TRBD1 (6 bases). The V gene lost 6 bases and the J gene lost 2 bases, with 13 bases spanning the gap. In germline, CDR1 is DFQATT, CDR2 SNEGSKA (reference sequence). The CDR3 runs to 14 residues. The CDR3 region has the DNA TGCAGTGCGAGAAACAGGGAGACTAATGAAAAACTGTTTTTT. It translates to CSARNRETNEKLFF.

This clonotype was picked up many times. This chain's CDR3 is CATALGITETQYF. The CDR3 DNA follows: TGTGCCACCGCTTTGGGGATTACAGAGACCCAGTACTTC. The chain combines TRBV10-3 with TRBJ2-5; D is unclear. The CDR3 extends over 13 amino acids. Germline V gene lookup returns CDR1 ENHRY and CDR2 SYGVKD. Deletions cut 10 bases from V and 4 bases from J, with 16 bases between.

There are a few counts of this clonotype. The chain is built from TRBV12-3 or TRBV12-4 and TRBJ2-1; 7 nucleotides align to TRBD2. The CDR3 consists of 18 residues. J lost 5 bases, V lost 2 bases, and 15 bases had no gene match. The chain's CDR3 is CASSLTLGLAVYHNEQFF. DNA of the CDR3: TGTGCCAGCAGTTTAACCTTGGGGCTAGCGGTTTACCACAATGAGCAGTTCTTC.

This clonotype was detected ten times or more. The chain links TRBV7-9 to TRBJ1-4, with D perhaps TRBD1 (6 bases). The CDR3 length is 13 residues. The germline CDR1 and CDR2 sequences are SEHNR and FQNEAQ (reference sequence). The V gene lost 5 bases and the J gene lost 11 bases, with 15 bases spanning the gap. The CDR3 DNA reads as TGTGCCAGCAGCATCTCAGGGGTGGGCAAACTGTTTTTT. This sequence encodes CASSISGVGKLFF. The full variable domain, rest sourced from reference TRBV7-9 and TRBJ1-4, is DTGVSQNPRHKITKRGQNVTFRCDPISEHNRLYWYRQTLGQGPEFLTYFQNEAQLEKSRLLSDRFSAERPKGSFSTLEIQRTEQGDSAMYLCASSISGVGKLFFGSGTQLSVL.

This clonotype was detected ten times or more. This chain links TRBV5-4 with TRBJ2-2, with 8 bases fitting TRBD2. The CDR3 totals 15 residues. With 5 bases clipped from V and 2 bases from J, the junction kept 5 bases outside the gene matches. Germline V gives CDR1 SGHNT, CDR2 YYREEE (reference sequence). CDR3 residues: CASRNGLANTGELFF. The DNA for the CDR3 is TGTGCCAGCAGAAATGGACTAGCTAACACCGGGGAGCTGTTTTTT.

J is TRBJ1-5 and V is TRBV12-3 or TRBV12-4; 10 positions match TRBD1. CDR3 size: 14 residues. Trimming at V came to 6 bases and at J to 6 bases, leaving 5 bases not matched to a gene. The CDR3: CASRRTGGSQPQHF. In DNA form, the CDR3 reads TGTGCCAGCAGGCGGACAGGGGGGAGTCAGCCCCAGCATTTT.

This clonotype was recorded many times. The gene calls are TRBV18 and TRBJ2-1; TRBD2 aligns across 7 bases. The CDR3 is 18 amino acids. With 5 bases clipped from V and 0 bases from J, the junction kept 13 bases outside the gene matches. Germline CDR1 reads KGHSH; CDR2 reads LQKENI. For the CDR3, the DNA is TGTGCCAGCTCATTAACGTACGGAAGCGGGACCTCCTACAATGAGCAGTTCTTC. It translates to CASSLTYGSGTSYNEQFF.

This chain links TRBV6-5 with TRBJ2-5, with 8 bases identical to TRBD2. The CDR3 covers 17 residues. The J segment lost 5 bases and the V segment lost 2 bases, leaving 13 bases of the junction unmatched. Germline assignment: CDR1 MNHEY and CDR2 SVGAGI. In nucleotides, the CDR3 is TGTGCCAGCAGTTACCTGGCTCCGGGAGGGCCTGGGGAGACCCAGTACTTC. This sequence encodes CASSYLAPGGPGETQYF.

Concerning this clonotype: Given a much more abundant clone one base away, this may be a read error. The CDR3: CAISISLPNEQFF. The CDR3 DNA is TGTGCCATTAGTATTTCCCTTCCAAATGAGCAGTTCTTC. The rearrangement links TRBV19 to TRBJ2-1; D uncertain. From germline, CDR1 is LNHDA and CDR2 SQIVND (reference sequence). The CDR3 contains 13 residues.

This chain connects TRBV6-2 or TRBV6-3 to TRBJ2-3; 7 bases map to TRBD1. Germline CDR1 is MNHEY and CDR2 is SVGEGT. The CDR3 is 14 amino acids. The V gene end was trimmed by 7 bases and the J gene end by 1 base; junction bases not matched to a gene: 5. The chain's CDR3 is CASTYRGRTDTQYF. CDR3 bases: TGTGCCAGCACCTACAGGGGCCGCACAGATACGCAGTATTTT.

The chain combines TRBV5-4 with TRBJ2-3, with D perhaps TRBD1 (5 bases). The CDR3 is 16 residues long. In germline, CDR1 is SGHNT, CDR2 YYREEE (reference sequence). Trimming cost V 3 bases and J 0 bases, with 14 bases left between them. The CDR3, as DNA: TGTGCCAGCAGCTCCTCAGGGCAGAGGAGCACAGATACGCAGTATTTT. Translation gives CASSSSGQRSTDTQYF.

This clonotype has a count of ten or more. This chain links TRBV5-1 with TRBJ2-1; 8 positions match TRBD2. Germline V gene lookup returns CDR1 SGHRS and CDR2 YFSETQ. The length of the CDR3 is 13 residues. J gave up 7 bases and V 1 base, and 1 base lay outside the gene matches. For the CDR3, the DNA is TGCGCCAGCAGCTTGAGCGGGAGTAATGAGCAGTTCTTC. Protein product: CASSLSGSNEQFF.

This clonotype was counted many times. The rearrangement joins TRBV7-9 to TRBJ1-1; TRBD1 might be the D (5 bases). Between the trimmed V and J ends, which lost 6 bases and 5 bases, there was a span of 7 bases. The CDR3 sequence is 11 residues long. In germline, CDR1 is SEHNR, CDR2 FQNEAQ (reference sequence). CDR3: CASRDMTEAFF. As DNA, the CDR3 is TGTGCCAGCAGGGACATGACTGAAGCTTTCTTT.

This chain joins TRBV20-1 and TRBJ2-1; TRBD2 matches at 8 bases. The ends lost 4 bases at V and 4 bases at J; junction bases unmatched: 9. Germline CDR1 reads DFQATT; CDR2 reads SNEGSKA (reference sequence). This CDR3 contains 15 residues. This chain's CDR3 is CSATRRGGVYNEQFF. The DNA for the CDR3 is TGCAGTGCTACCCGCCGGGGGGGGGTTTACAATGAGCAGTTCTTC.

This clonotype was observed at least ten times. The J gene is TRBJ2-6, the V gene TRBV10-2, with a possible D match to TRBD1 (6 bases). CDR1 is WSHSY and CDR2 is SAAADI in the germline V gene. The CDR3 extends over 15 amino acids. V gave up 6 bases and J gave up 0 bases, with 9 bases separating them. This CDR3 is CASRDSSSGANVLTF. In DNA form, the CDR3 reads TGCGCCAGCAGGGACAGCAGCTCTGGGGCCAACGTCCTGACTTTC.

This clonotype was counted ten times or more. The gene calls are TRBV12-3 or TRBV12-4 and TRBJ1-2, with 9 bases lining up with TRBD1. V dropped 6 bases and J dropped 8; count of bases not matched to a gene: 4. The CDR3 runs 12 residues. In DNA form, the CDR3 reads TGTGCCAGCAGCGGGGACAGGGTGGGCTACACCTTC. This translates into CASSGDRVGYTF.

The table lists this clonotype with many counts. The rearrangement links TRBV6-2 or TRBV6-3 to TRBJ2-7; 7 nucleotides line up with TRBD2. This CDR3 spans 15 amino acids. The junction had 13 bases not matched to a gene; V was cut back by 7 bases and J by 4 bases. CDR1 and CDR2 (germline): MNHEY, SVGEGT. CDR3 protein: CASTFPGEGLYEQYF. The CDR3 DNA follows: TGTGCCAGCACCTTTCCCGGGGAGGGCCTTTACGAGCAGTACTTC.

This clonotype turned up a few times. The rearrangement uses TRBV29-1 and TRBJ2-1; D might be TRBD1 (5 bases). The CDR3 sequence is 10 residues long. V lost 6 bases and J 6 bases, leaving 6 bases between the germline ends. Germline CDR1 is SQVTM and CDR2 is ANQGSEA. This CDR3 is CSVDSNEQFF. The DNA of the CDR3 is TGCAGCGTCGACAGCAATGAGCAGTTCTTC.

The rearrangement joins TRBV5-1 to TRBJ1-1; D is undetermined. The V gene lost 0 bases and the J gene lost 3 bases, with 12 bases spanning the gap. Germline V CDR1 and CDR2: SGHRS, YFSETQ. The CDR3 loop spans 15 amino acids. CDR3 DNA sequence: TGCGCCAGCAGCTTGGTTTATGGTGGAGACACTGAAGCTTTCTTT. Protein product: CASSLVYGGDTEAFF. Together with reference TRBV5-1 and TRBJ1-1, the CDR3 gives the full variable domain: KAGVTQTPRYLIKTRGQQVTLSCSPISGHRSVSWYQQTPGQGLQFLFEYFSETQRNKGNFPGRFSGRQFSNSRSEMNVSTLELGDSALYLCASSLVYGGDTEAFFGQGTRLTVV.

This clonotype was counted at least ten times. CDR3 coding DNA: TGCGCCAGCAGCCGCCAGGAAGTGGGAGAGACCCAGTACTTC. This encodes CASSRQEVGETQYF. The V and J genes are TRBV4-1 and TRBJ2-5; D unresolved. This CDR3 contains 14 residues. Trimming left V 4 bases short and J 4 bases short, with 13 bases between. Germline assignment: CDR1 MGHRA and CDR2 YSYEKL.

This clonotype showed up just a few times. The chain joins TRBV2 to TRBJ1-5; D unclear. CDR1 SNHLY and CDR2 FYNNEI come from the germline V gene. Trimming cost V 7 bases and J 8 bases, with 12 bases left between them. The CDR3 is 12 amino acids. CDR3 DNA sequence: TGTGCCAGCAAGAAGGGTCCAGAGCCCCAGCATTTT. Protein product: CASKKGPEPQHF.

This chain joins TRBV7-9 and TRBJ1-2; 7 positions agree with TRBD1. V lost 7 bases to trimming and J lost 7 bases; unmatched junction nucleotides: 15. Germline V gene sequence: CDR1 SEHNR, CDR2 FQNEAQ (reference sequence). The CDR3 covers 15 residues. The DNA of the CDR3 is TGTGCCAGCACCCCGGATGACAGGGAGAACGGTGGCTACACCTTC. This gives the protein CASTPDDRENGGYTF.

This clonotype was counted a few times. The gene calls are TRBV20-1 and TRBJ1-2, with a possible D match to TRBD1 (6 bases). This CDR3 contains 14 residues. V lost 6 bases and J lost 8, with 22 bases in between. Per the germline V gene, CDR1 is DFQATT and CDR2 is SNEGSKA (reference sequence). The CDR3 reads CSARGFPGGQGYTF. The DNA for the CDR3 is TGCAGTGCCCGCGGCTTCCCGGGGGGGCAGGGCTACACCTTC.